This TCR beta chain was sequenced in a study of cytomegalovirus exposure and HLA in healthy donors. The PCR made use of 60 Vbeta and 13 Jbeta primers. Assay: immunoSEQ multiplex PCR; the TCRdb copy retains only in-frame clones and omits some. The sample lists about 130,000 clones; 80% were seen once. V lost 5 bases and J 6 bases, leaving 21 bases between the germline ends. Germline CDR1 and CDR2: SEHNR and FQNEAQ (reference sequence). The CDR3 is made up of 16 amino acids. This sequence was found in a man aged 25-45 years in good health and CMV-seronegative. The rearrangement links TRBV7-9 to TRBJ2-3; D is perhaps TRBD1 (5 bases). Sequencing was performed on PBMCs. CDR3 bases: TGTGCCAGCAGCCCACCTACGACAGTTCCTGCGGATACGCAGTATTTT. Residues: CASSPPTTVPADTQYF.